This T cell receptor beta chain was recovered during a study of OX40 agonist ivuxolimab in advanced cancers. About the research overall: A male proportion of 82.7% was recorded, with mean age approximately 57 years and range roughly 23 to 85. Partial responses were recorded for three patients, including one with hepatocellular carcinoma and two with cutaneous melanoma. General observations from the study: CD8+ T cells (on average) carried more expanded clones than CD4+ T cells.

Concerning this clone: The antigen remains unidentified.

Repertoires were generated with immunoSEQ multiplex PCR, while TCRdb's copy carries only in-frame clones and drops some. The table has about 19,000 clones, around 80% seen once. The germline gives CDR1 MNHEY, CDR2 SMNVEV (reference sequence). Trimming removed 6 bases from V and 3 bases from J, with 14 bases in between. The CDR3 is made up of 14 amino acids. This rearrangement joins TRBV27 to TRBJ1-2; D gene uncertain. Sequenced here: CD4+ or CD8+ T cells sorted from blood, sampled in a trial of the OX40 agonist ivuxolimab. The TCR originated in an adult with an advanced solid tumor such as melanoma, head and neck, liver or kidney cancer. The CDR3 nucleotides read TGTGCCAGCAGAAGGCCTGGAAGTGACTATGGCTACACCTTC. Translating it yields CASRRPGSDYGYTF.